A single sample gave rise to the 23 T cell receptor beta chains below, sequenced in a study of blood T cell repertoires in COVID-19. Data came from immunoSEQ multiplex PCR; TCRdb stores just in-frame clones and leaves some out. Here the sample spans approximately 170,000 clones, roughly nine tenths being singletons. The source material was peripheral blood. The receptors stem from a man younger than 35 who had recovered from COVID-19.

V usage is TRBV3-1 (or the pseudogene TRBV3-2) and J usage is TRBJ1-5; D is uncertain. CDR1 LGHDT and CDR2 YNNKEL come from the germline V gene (reference sequence). The CDR3 extends over 15 amino acids. The germline V and J ends were trimmed by 1 base and 4 bases, with 11 bases remaining between them. This chain's CDR3 is CASSQGTGENQPQHF. Written as DNA, the CDR3 is TGTGCCAGCAGCCAAGGGACGGGAGAAAATCAGCCCCAGCATTTT.

In nucleotides, the CDR3 is TGTGCCAGCAGTTACTCGGCAGGGGCCACTGAAGCTTTCTTT. It translates to CASSYSAGATEAFF. The chain uses TRBV6-5 and TRBJ1-1, with D possibly matching TRBD1 (6 bases). V lost 0 bases to trimming and J lost 4 bases, with 9 bases between them. CDR3 length equals 14 residues. The V gene's germline CDR1 is MNHEY and CDR2 SVGAGI.

V is TRBV7-2 and J is TRBJ2-7; tentatively, D is TRBD2 (5 bases). Trimming took 2 bases from V and 2 from J, leaving 22 bases between them. The germline CDR1 and CDR2 sequences are SGHTA and FQGNSA. This CDR3 has 18 amino acids. The CDR3 nucleotides read TGTGCCAGCAGCTTACGCGGCACCACTTCCGGACTGGCCTACGAGCAGTACTTC. It translates to CASSLRGTTSGLAYEQYF.

The chain recombines TRBV6-5 with TRBJ2-7; 9 nucleotides agree with TRBD1. Trimming removed 6 bases from V and 4 bases from J; junction bases left unmatched: 7. Germline assignment: CDR1 MNHEY and CDR2 SVGAGI. The CDR3 spans 14 residues. The CDR3 coding sequence is TGTGCCAGCAGGAGGGACAGGGATTCGTACGAGCAGTACTTC. This sequence encodes CASRRDRDSYEQYF.

This clone has just one count. The V and J genes are TRBV3-1 (or the pseudogene TRBV3-2) and TRBJ2-1; TRBD1 is a possible D gene (5 bases). CDR1 LGHDT and CDR2 YNNKEL come from the germline V gene (reference sequence). V shed 0 bases and J shed 10 bases, with 13 bases lying between them. The CDR3 covers 14 residues. As DNA, the CDR3 is TGTGCCAGCAGCCAAGATACAGGCACATGGGAGCAGTTCTTC. As protein: CASSQDTGTWEQFF.

The chain couples TRBV29-1 to TRBJ1-5; D uncertain. This CDR3 has 15 residues. The V end lost 6 bases, the J end lost 2 bases, and 17 bases lay between the germline ends. Germline lookup yields CDR1 SQVTM and CDR2 ANQGSEA. As DNA, the CDR3 is TGCAGCGTCGGAGACGGTTTGTTGGGCAATCAGCCCCAGCATTTT. It specifies CSVGDGLLGNQPQHF.

The gene calls are TRBV29-1 and TRBJ1-2; TRBD1 is a possible D gene (5 bases). The CDR3 has 12 residues. V was trimmed by 4 bases and J by 6 bases, leaving 12 bases between them. Per the germline V gene, CDR1 is SQVTM and CDR2 is ANQGSEA. CDR3 coding DNA: TGCAGCGTTGGGGGAGGGGACCATGGCTACACCTTC. This codes for CSVGGGDHGYTF. The full variable domain, rest sourced from reference TRBV29-1 and TRBJ1-2, is SAVISQKPSRDICQRGTSLTIQCQVDSQVTMMFWYRQQPGQSLTLIATANQGSEATYESGFVIDKFPISRPNLTFSTLTVSNMSPEDSSIYLCSVGGGDHGYTFGSGTRLTVV.

This clone has just one count. The V gene is TRBV7-2, the J gene TRBJ2-3; 13 nucleotides match TRBD2. This CDR3 contains 18 residues. Germline V gene data show CDR1 as SGHTA and CDR2 as FQGNSA. V lost 3 bases to trimming and J lost 4 bases; unmatched junction nucleotides: 10. CDR3: CASSFPRTSGSGADTQYF. CDR3 DNA: TGTGCCAGCAGCTTCCCCCGGACTAGCGGGAGTGGGGCAGATACGCAGTATTTT.

The rearrangement links TRBV15 to TRBJ1-3, with a possible D match to TRBD1 (6 bases). Germline V gene lookup returns CDR1 LNHNV and CDR2 YYDKDF (reference sequence). The CDR3 totals 15 residues. V was shortened by 0 bases and J by 0 bases, with 6 bases between the two germline ends. The CDR3 loop is CATSREQGSGNTIYF. DNA of the CDR3: TGTGCCACCAGCAGAGAACAGGGCTCTGGAAACACCATATATTTT.

The chain employs TRBV28 and TRBJ2-1; 9 bases align to TRBD2. The J segment lost 6 bases and the V segment lost 5 bases, leaving 8 bases of the junction unmatched. Germline values: CDR1 MDHEN, CDR2 SYDVKM. This CDR3 spans 15 amino acids. CDR3 amino acids: CASSRSGSVANEQFF. CDR3 in DNA: TGTGCCAGCAGTCGTAGCGGGAGCGTCGCCAATGAGCAGTTCTTC.

This clone came up once. The V and J genes are TRBV30 and TRBJ1-5; 7 bases are shared with TRBD1. Per germline, CDR1 GTSNPN and CDR2 SVGIG (reference sequence). The V and J ends lost 1 base and 4 bases, in that order; junction bases with no gene match: 4. The CDR3 contains 14 residues. This chain's CDR3 is CAWSAGTANQPQHF. The DNA for the CDR3 is TGTGCCTGGAGTGCTGGGACAGCTAATCAGCCCCAGCATTTT.

The rearrangement links TRBV4-3 to TRBJ2-7; TRBD1 aligns across 7 bases. This CDR3 is 14 amino acids long. Trimming cost V 2 bases and J 0 bases; bases outside gene matches: 1. Germline V CDR1 and CDR2: LGHNA, YSLEER. CDR3 residues: CASSQHRGSYEQYF. CDR3 bases: TGCGCCAGCAGCCAACACAGGGGCTCCTACGAGCAGTACTTC.

The rearrangement joins TRBV4-1 to TRBJ1-2, with 7 bases lining up with TRBD1. The CDR3 has 15 residues. V lost 4 bases, J lost 2 bases, and 7 bases stayed unmatched. Germline assignment: CDR1 MGHRA and CDR2 YSYEKL. CDR3 sequence reads: CASSPRDSGNYGYTF. The CDR3 DNA sequence: TGCGCCAGCAGCCCGCGGGACAGTGGCAACTATGGCTACACCTTC.

This chain uses TRBV5-8 with TRBJ1-2; D may be TRBD1 (5 bases). Trimming stripped 2 bases from V and 6 bases from J, with 17 bases between. This CDR3 comprises 15 residues. The germline V gene encodes CDR1 SGHTS and CDR2 YDEGEE. Written as DNA, the CDR3 is TGTGCCAGCAGCTTTTACCACAGGAGATTGGATGGCTACACCTTC. Translating gives CASSFYHRRLDGYTF. Looking up the rest from reference TRBV5-8 and TRBJ1-2 gives the full variable domain: EAGVTQSPTHLIKTRGQQATLRCSPISGHTSVYWYQQALGLGLQFLLWYDEGEERNRGNFPPRFSGRQFPNYSSELNVNALELEDSALYLCASSFYHRRLDGYTFGSGTRLTVV.

This chain uses TRBV4-1 with TRBJ1-2, with D possibly being TRBD1 (6 bases). The V gene lost 0 bases and the J gene lost 7 bases, with 15 bases spanning the gap. Germline CDR1 and CDR2: MGHRA and YSYEKL. The CDR3 has 15 residues. Written as DNA, the CDR3 is TGCGCCAGCAGCCAAGAGGGAACAGGGCATGGTGGCTACACCTTC. Residues: CASSQEGTGHGGYTF.

The chain carries TRBV28 and TRBJ1-2; TRBD1 agrees at 10 bases. J was trimmed by 8 bases and V by 3 bases; bases with no gene match: 6. The CDR3 is 14 residues long. From germline, CDR1 is MDHEN and CDR2 SYDVKM. The CDR3 coding sequence is TGTGCCAGCAGTTTGGGACAGGGGACGAGCGGCTACACCTTC. Its translation: CASSLGQGTSGYTF.

V gene TRBV19 combines with J gene TRBJ1-2; the D gene is possibly TRBD1 (6 bases). The CDR3 has 14 amino acids. Germline loops: CDR1 LNHDA, CDR2 SQIVND (reference sequence). Trimming removed 6 bases at V and 2 bases at J, with 13 bases between. For the CDR3, the DNA is TGTGCCAGTAGCGTAAACAGGGAGAACTATGGCTACACCTTC. It yields the protein CASSVNRENYGYTF.

The chain links TRBV18 to TRBJ1-2, with 7 positions matching TRBD1. This CDR3 is built from 14 residues. Germline CDR1 and CDR2: KGHSH and LQKENI. The V and J ends lost 2 bases and 7 bases, in that order; junction bases with no gene match: 7. CDR3 in DNA: TGTGCCAGCTCACCATCGACAGGGATTAGTGGCTACACCTTC. Its translation: CASSPSTGISGYTF.

The chain is built from TRBV25-1 and TRBJ2-1; D ambiguous. V gave up 5 bases and J gave up 3 bases, with 5 bases separating them. The CDR3 extends over 12 amino acids. Germline V lookup: CDR1 MGHDK, CDR2 SYGVNS. CDR3 in amino acids: CASSPGYNEQFF. The CDR3 DNA is TGTGCCAGCAGTCCGGGCTACAATGAGCAGTTCTTC.

A word on this clone: The sample carries other DNA sequences with the same CDR3. The chain uses TRBV18 and TRBJ2-2, with D possibly being TRBD1 (6 bases). Germline CDR1 is KGHSH and CDR2 is LQKENI. The CDR3 sequence is 14 residues long. V was cut by 5 bases and J by 1 base, with 8 bases left in between. CDR3 nucleotides: TGTGCCAGCTCATTGGGACAGAACACCGGGGAGCTGTTTTTT. Translated: CASSLGQNTGELFF.

This chain connects TRBV7-9 to TRBJ2-3, with 11 bases lining up with TRBD2. The trim removed 5 bases at V and 3 bases at J, leaving 4 bases unmatched. Germline V CDR1 and CDR2: SEHNR, FQNEAQ (reference sequence). CDR3 size: 15 residues. CDR3 sequence (DNA): TGTGCCAGCAGCCGAGGGACTAGCGGAACAGATACGCAGTATTTT. It translates to CASSRGTSGTDTQYF.

This clone showed up just once. V usage is TRBV12-3 or TRBV12-4 and J usage is TRBJ2-1; 7 bases align to TRBD2. With V trimmed by 6 bases and J by 7 bases, 6 bases remained unmatched. The CDR3 totals 13 residues. The CDR3 sequence is CASSWGGPNEQFF. The CDR3 DNA is TGTGCCAGCAGCTGGGGGGGTCCTAATGAGCAGTTCTTC.

The count of this clone is one. The rearrangement uses TRBV27 and TRBJ2-2; 8 bases line up with TRBD2. Germline V gene data show CDR1 as MNHEY and CDR2 as SMNVEV (reference sequence). The trim removed 5 bases at V and 3 bases at J, leaving 5 bases unmatched. The length of the CDR3 is 15 residues. CDR3 sequence reads: CASSSGSVYTGELFF. The CDR3 nucleotides are TGTGCCAGCAGTAGCGGGAGTGTTTACACCGGGGAGCTGTTTTTT.